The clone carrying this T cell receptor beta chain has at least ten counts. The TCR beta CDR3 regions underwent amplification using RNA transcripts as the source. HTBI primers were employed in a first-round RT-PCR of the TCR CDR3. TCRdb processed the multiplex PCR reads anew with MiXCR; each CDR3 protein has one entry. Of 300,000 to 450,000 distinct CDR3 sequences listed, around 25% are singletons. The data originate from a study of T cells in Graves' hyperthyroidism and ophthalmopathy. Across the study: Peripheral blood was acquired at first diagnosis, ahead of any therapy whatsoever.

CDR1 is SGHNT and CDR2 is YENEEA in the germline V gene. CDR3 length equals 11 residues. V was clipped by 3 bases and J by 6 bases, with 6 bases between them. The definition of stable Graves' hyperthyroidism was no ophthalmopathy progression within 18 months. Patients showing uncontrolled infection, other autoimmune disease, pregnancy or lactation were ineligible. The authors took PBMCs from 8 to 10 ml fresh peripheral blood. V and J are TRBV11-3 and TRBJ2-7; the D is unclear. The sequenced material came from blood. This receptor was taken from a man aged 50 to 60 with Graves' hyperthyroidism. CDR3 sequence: CASSLYAEQYF. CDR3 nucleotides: TGTGCCAGCAGCTTGTACGCCGAGCAGTACTTC.